The rows below give T cell receptor beta chains drawn from one sample of a study of blood T cell repertoires in COVID-19. Assay used: immunoSEQ multiplex PCR; TCRdb lists only in-frame clones, some missing. The data hold more than 200,000 clones, with 83% observed a single time. Sequencing was performed on peripheral blood. Source of these receptors: a man in his forties with active or convalescent COVID-19. Each CDR3 is given with its conserved first and last residue. The D gene is left open where the match is weak.

TRBV11-2	.	TRBJ2-1	CASSLSRTYNEQFF
TRBV9	TRBD2	TRBJ2-5	CASSVGGTSDRETQYF
TRBV12-5	TRBD1	TRBJ1-1	CASGRGQGGTEAFF
TRBV6-2/TRBV6-3	.	TRBJ1-1	CASSWGRTNTEAFF
TRBV19	.	TRBJ1-5	CASSSIFGSNQPQHF
TRBV19	.	TRBJ1-2	CASSPPTEGPYGYTF
TRBV12-5	TRBD2	TRBJ2-4	CASGSGLAGDKNIQYF
TRBV4-3	TRBD1	TRBJ2-2	CASSPTGTGWAGELFF
TRBV19	.	TRBJ2-2	CASSIAVSTGELFF
TRBV7-9	.	TRBJ1-1	CASSLPLNTEAFF
TRBV10-2	.	TRBJ1-1	CASRRPGNTEAFF
TRBV7-3	.	TRBJ2-3	CASSTGISTDTQYF
TRBV9	.	TRBJ1-1	CASSVLGGNTEAFF
TRBV7-2	TRBD1	TRBJ2-7	CASSFGQGYEQYF
TRBV6-5	.	TRBJ1-2	CASSYGTGRGGYTF
TRBV4-3	.	TRBJ1-1	CASRIFDTAKSEAFF
TRBV19	TRBD2	TRBJ2-3	CARQPPGLADKLHTDTQYF
TRBV3-1/TRBV3-2	TRBD2	TRBJ2-1	CASSQEVSGSYNEQFF
TRBV5-1	.	TRBJ2-3	CASSPGQGADTQYF
TRBV11-2	.	TRBJ2-7	CASSLRDTEQYF
TRBV7-7	TRBD2	TRBJ2-1	CASSLAARLAGGPGEQFF
TRBV2	TRBD1	TRBJ1-5	CASRTGTGGLLRGPQHF
TRBV12-5	TRBD1	TRBJ1-4	CASGLPKGTGRDEKLFF
TRBV7-2	.	TRBJ1-2	CASSRRGAYGYTF
TRBV29-1	.	TRBJ2-5	CSVDAGTYQETQYF
TRBV5-4	.	TRBJ1-6	CASSVDRRNSPLHF
TRBV9	TRBD1	TRBJ2-3	CASSSENRGTQYF
TRBV30	.	TRBJ1-1	CAWTPLAVGNTEAFF